Listed below are T cell receptor beta chains from one sample, sequenced in a study of liver allograft versus peripheral blood T cells. Each CDR3 protein is one row after TCRdb ran MiXCR on the reads. The sample includes about 1,000 distinct CDR3 sequences, 39% of them seen just once. These receptors were taken from a human patient who had a liver transplant. Some T cells may be the graft donor's. Each CDR3 is given with its conserved first and last residue. D genes are given only for firm matches. Clone size is not always given. Where it is, it says once, few, many or a class for expanded clones.

v_call: TRBV27; clone_size: few; j_call: TRBJ1-1; d_call: .; cdr3_nt: TGTGCCAGCAGTTTAGGGGCCCCAGGGGCCTCTGAAGCTTTCTTT; cdr3_aa: CASSLGAPGASEAFF
v_call: TRBV9; clone_size: many; j_call: TRBJ2-1; d_call: .; cdr3_nt: TGTGCCAGCAGCGACTACGGCGGGACCAACAATGAGCAGTTCTTC; cdr3_aa: CASSDYGGTNNEQFF
v_call: TRBV28; clone_size: medium-sized; j_call: TRBJ1-2; d_call: .; cdr3_nt: TGTGCCAGCAGTCTTCCAACAGGGAGGTATGGCTACACCTTC; cdr3_aa: CASSLPTGRYGYTF
v_call: TRBV7-9; clone_size: .; j_call: TRBJ1-5; d_call: .; cdr3_nt: TGTGCCAGCAGCTTGGGGGCTAGGGAGCCACAGCATTTT; cdr3_aa: CASSLGAREPQHF
v_call: TRBV5-4; clone_size: large; j_call: TRBJ1-6; d_call: .; cdr3_nt: TGTGCCAGCAGCTTGGAAAAGGGCTTGGGCGAACCCCTCCACTTT; cdr3_aa: CASSLEKGLGEPLHF
v_call: TRBV6-1; clone_size: few; j_call: TRBJ1-1; d_call: .; cdr3_nt: TGTGCCAGCAGTGAGATATGGGGAAACACTGAAGCTTTCTTT; cdr3_aa: CASSEIWGNTEAFF
v_call: TRBV6-2/TRBV6-3; clone_size: .; j_call: TRBJ2-1; d_call: .; cdr3_nt: TGTGCCAGCAGTCGGGACTTTGACAGAATTCTTTACAATGAGCAGTTCTTC; cdr3_aa: CASSRDFDRILYNEQFF
v_call: TRBV27; clone_size: .; j_call: TRBJ1-6; d_call: TRBD1; cdr3_nt: TGTGCCAGCAAGCAATCGGGACAGGGGGGATCACCCCTCCACTTT; cdr3_aa: CASKQSGQGGSPLHF
v_call: TRBV6-5; clone_size: .; j_call: TRBJ1-2; d_call: TRBD1; cdr3_nt: TGTGCCAGCAGTTACCGGGACAGGGGGTATGGCTACACCTTC; cdr3_aa: CASSYRDRGYGYTF
v_call: TRBV10-3; clone_size: few; j_call: TRBJ1-1; d_call: .; cdr3_nt: TGTGCCATCAGAGACCCTTCGGGTGAAGCTTTCTTT; cdr3_aa: CAIRDPSGEAFF
v_call: TRBV20-1; clone_size: medium-sized; j_call: TRBJ2-7; d_call: .; cdr3_nt: TGCAGTGCTTCGTCGGGACCTTTAAACGAGCAGTACTTC; cdr3_aa: CSASSGPLNEQYF
v_call: TRBV5-6; clone_size: medium-sized; j_call: TRBJ1-6; d_call: TRBD1; cdr3_nt: TGTGCCAGCAGCCCGCGGGACAGGGCCTATTCACCCCTCCACTTT; cdr3_aa: CASSPRDRAYSPLHF
v_call: TRBV9; clone_size: medium-sized; j_call: TRBJ1-3; d_call: .; cdr3_nt: TGTGCCAGCAGCGATAGCCAACAGGGCTTGGGCTCTGGAAACACCATATATTTT; cdr3_aa: CASSDSQQGLGSGNTIYF
v_call: TRBV7-2; clone_size: once; j_call: TRBJ1-5; d_call: .; cdr3_nt: TGTGCCAGCAGCTTACTCTCCGGAGGTCAGCCCCAGCATTTT; cdr3_aa: CASSLLSGGQPQHF
v_call: TRBV7-9; clone_size: few; j_call: TRBJ1-1; d_call: .; cdr3_nt: TGTGCCAGCAGTTTTCCAGTGACAGGAAGCATGAACACTGAAGCTTTCTTT; cdr3_aa: CASSFPVTGSMNTEAFF
v_call: TRBV9; clone_size: .; j_call: TRBJ2-7; d_call: TRBD1; cdr3_nt: TGTGCCAGCAGCGCGGAGGACAGGGGGGGATACGAGCAGTACTTC; cdr3_aa: CASSAEDRGGYEQYF
v_call: TRBV27; clone_size: medium-sized; j_call: TRBJ1-1; d_call: .; cdr3_nt: TGTGCCAGCAAAAAGGGGATCGTCACTGAAGCTTTCTTT; cdr3_aa: CASKKGIVTEAFF
v_call: TRBV6-2/TRBV6-3; clone_size: large; j_call: TRBJ1-2; d_call: .; cdr3_nt: TGTTCGGCCGGGACCACGGTATATGGCTACACCTTC; cdr3_aa: CSAGTTVYGYTF
v_call: TRBV6-5; clone_size: .; j_call: TRBJ1-1; d_call: .; cdr3_nt: TGTGCCAGCAGTTACGGTGAGAACACTGAAGCTTTCTTT; cdr3_aa: CASSYGENTEAFF
v_call: TRBV10-3; clone_size: medium-sized; j_call: TRBJ2-2; d_call: TRBD1; cdr3_nt: TGTGCCATCAGGACCCGGGACAGCACCGGGGAGCTGTTTTTT; cdr3_aa: CAIRTRDSTGELFF
v_call: TRBV7-2; clone_size: medium-sized; j_call: TRBJ2-2; d_call: .; cdr3_nt: TGTGCCAGCAGCTCAGAGCCAGGGGTGGCCGGGGAGCTGTTTTTT; cdr3_aa: CASSSEPGVAGELFF
v_call: TRBV7-9; clone_size: few; j_call: TRBJ2-7; d_call: TRBD1; cdr3_nt: TGTGCCAGCAGCTTCAATCCACAGGGGTTCGACCACGAGCAGTACTTC; cdr3_aa: CASSFNPQGFDHEQYF
v_call: TRBV5-6; clone_size: few; j_call: TRBJ1-1; d_call: .; cdr3_nt: TGTGCCAGCAGCTTGTCCGCTATTCAGAAGAGAGCTTTCTTT; cdr3_aa: CASSLSAIQKRAFF
v_call: TRBV20-1; clone_size: .; j_call: TRBJ2-7; d_call: .; cdr3_nt: TGCAGTGCTAGAGATATGTACAGCGAGCAGTACTTC; cdr3_aa: CSARDMYSEQYF
v_call: TRBV6-5; clone_size: medium-sized; j_call: TRBJ2-7; d_call: TRBD1; cdr3_nt: TGTGCCAGCAGTTTGCGGCCACCGGGACAGGGGTTTCTTTCGGGCTACGAGCAGTACTTC; cdr3_aa: CASSLRPPGQGFLSGYEQYF
v_call: TRBV6-2/TRBV6-3; clone_size: medium-sized; j_call: TRBJ1-2; d_call: .; cdr3_nt: TGTGCCAGCAGTTACGGGGGGGCCGGACGCTATGGCTACACCTTC; cdr3_aa: CASSYGGAGRYGYTF
v_call: TRBV19; clone_size: once; j_call: TRBJ2-7; d_call: .; cdr3_nt: TGTGCCAGTACTTTTTCCTCCAACTCCTACGAGCAGTACTTC; cdr3_aa: CASTFSSNSYEQYF
v_call: TRBV12-3/TRBV12-4; clone_size: medium-sized; j_call: TRBJ2-3; d_call: TRBD2; cdr3_nt: TGTGCCAGCAGTTTATTGGTAGCGGGGACAGATACGCAGTATTTT; cdr3_aa: CASSLLVAGTDTQYF
v_call: TRBV27; clone_size: .; j_call: TRBJ1-1; d_call: .; cdr3_nt: TGTGCCAGCAGTTTATCCCCCACAGGTATCGCTGAAGCTTTCTTT; cdr3_aa: CASSLSPTGIAEAFF
v_call: TRBV5-4; clone_size: .; j_call: TRBJ2-1; d_call: .; cdr3_nt: TGTGCCAGCAGAACGGACGGGTACAATGACTTC; cdr3_aa: CASRTDGYNDF
v_call: TRBV10-1; clone_size: .; j_call: TRBJ2-7; d_call: .; cdr3_nt: TGCGCCAGCAGTGATGCGCGATCGGGGGCGCTTACCTACGAGCAGTACTTC; cdr3_aa: CASSDARSGALTYEQYF
v_call: TRBV6-5; clone_size: many; j_call: TRBJ2-1; d_call: TRBD2; cdr3_nt: TGTGCCAGCAGTTACCGGGGGAGGGAAAATGAGCAGTTCTTC; cdr3_aa: CASSYRGRENEQFF
v_call: TRBV20-1; clone_size: .; j_call: TRBJ1-1; d_call: TRBD1; cdr3_nt: TGCAGTGCATTGGAGACAGGGGGGGAAACTGAAGCTTTCTTT; cdr3_aa: CSALETGGETEAFF
v_call: TRBV6-2/TRBV6-3; clone_size: medium-sized; j_call: TRBJ2-1; d_call: .; cdr3_nt: TGTGCCAGCAGTCCGGCGCGACTAGTCTGGAAGGGCAATGAGCAGTTCTTC; cdr3_aa: CASSPARLVWKGNEQFF
v_call: TRBV19; clone_size: .; j_call: TRBJ2-1; d_call: TRBD2; cdr3_nt: TGTGCCAGTAGTATTTCACTAGCGGGACAGTTCTTC; cdr3_aa: CASSISLAGQFF
v_call: TRBV19; clone_size: medium-sized; j_call: TRBJ2-1; d_call: .; cdr3_nt: TGTGCCAGTAGAGTCCCGGGACATGGGTCCAGTGAGCAGTTCTTC; cdr3_aa: CASRVPGHGSSEQFF
v_call: TRBV27; clone_size: large; j_call: TRBJ2-2; d_call: .; cdr3_nt: TGTGCCAGCAGCCCCCTAGGGAACACCGGGGAGCTGTTTTTT; cdr3_aa: CASSPLGNTGELFF
v_call: TRBV29-1; clone_size: .; j_call: TRBJ2-2; d_call: TRBD1; cdr3_nt: TGCAGCGTTGGCGGTGGGACAGGGGTCACCGGGGAGCTGTTTTTT; cdr3_aa: CSVGGGTGVTGELFF
v_call: TRBV18; clone_size: .; j_call: TRBJ2-7; d_call: .; cdr3_nt: TGTGCCAGCTCACCGACAGGAACCTACGAGCAGTACTTC; cdr3_aa: CASSPTGTYEQYF
v_call: TRBV9; clone_size: .; j_call: TRBJ1-6; d_call: .; cdr3_nt: TGTGCCAGCAACCTGGGTTGGGGATCACCCCTCCACTTT; cdr3_aa: CASNLGWGSPLHF
v_call: TRBV27; clone_size: medium-sized; j_call: TRBJ2-7; d_call: .; cdr3_nt: TGTGCCAGCAGCCTGACACACAGGGCCCACGAGCAGTACTTC; cdr3_aa: CASSLTHRAHEQYF
v_call: TRBV12-3/TRBV12-4; clone_size: medium-sized; j_call: TRBJ2-2; d_call: .; cdr3_nt: TGTGCCAGCAGTTCGGACACTACCTCCACCGGGGAGCTGTTTTTT; cdr3_aa: CASSSDTTSTGELFF
v_call: TRBV18; clone_size: .; j_call: TRBJ2-7; d_call: .; cdr3_nt: TGTGCCAGCTCACCACGTACCGGTAGGGACGAGCAGTACTTC; cdr3_aa: CASSPRTGRDEQYF
v_call: TRBV20-1; clone_size: large; j_call: TRBJ2-3; d_call: TRBD2; cdr3_nt: TGCAGCGATTTCGGACTAGACTACACAGATACGCAGTATTTT; cdr3_aa: CSDFGLDYTDTQYF
v_call: TRBV10-3; clone_size: medium-sized; j_call: TRBJ1-6; d_call: TRBD1; cdr3_nt: TGTGCCATCAGGCCGGGACAGCCTAATTCACCCCTCCACTTT; cdr3_aa: CAIRPGQPNSPLHF
v_call: TRBV28; clone_size: .; j_call: TRBJ2-4; d_call: TRBD1; cdr3_nt: TGTGCCAGCAGTTTACCCCGGACAGGGGGGCTGCTATCCAAAAACATTCAGTACTTC; cdr3_aa: CASSLPRTGGLLSKNIQYF
v_call: TRBV29-1; clone_size: .; j_call: TRBJ1-2; d_call: TRBD1; cdr3_nt: TGCAGCGTTGTAAGGCCGGACAGGGCCAACTATGGCTACACCTTC; cdr3_aa: CSVVRPDRANYGYTF
v_call: TRBV7-2; clone_size: .; j_call: TRBJ2-1; d_call: TRBD2; cdr3_nt: TGTGCCAGCAGCTGGACTAGCGGGAAGTACAATGAGCAGTTCTTC; cdr3_aa: CASSWTSGKYNEQFF
v_call: TRBV25-1; clone_size: many; j_call: TRBJ2-1; d_call: TRBD2; cdr3_nt: TGTGCCAGCGAGGGACTAGCGGGTTACAATGAGCAGTTCTTC; cdr3_aa: CASEGLAGYNEQFF
v_call: TRBV20-1; clone_size: once; j_call: TRBJ2-7; d_call: TRBD1; cdr3_nt: TGCGGGGCCGGGACAGGGGTCCACGAGCAGTACTTC; cdr3_aa: CGAGTGVHEQYF
v_call: TRBV7-2; clone_size: .; j_call: TRBJ2-7; d_call: .; cdr3_nt: TGTGCCAGCAGCTTAGTGGAGTACGAGCAGTACTTC; cdr3_aa: CASSLVEYEQYF
v_call: TRBV19; clone_size: medium-sized; j_call: TRBJ2-3; d_call: .; cdr3_nt: TGTGCCAGTAGTTTTGGGATGGGAGAAGATACGCAGTATTTT; cdr3_aa: CASSFGMGEDTQYF
v_call: TRBV6-2/TRBV6-3; clone_size: hyperexpanded; j_call: TRBJ1-2; d_call: .; cdr3_nt: TGTGCCAGCAGTTACCCGGACGATGGCTACACCTTC; cdr3_aa: CASSYPDDGYTF
v_call: TRBV6-5; clone_size: large; j_call: TRBJ1-2; d_call: .; cdr3_nt: TGTGCCTCGTCCCACGGGGGCGAGGGCTACACCTTC; cdr3_aa: CASSHGGEGYTF
v_call: TRBV19; clone_size: .; j_call: TRBJ2-3; d_call: .; cdr3_nt: TGTGCCAGTAGTATAATGAAATTCGGCACAGATACGCAGTATTTT; cdr3_aa: CASSIMKFGTDTQYF
v_call: TRBV10-3; clone_size: few; j_call: TRBJ2-7; d_call: .; cdr3_nt: TGTGCCATCAGTCGAGACAAACACTTTCTGTACGAGCAGTACTTC; cdr3_aa: CAISRDKHFLYEQYF
v_call: TRBV7-9; clone_size: medium-sized; j_call: TRBJ1-2; d_call: .; cdr3_nt: TGTGCCAGCAGCTTAGGTCAGGGTAACCTTGGCTACACCTTC; cdr3_aa: CASSLGQGNLGYTF